This paragraph covers one T cell receptor beta chain sequence. Its cognate antigen is unknown. Here immunoSEQ multiplex PCR was the method, and the copy in TCRdb shows in-frame clones only, minus some. The repertoire holds about 20,000 clones, with roughly 80% as singletons. This sample was taken from a study of T cell clones after liver transplantation. Study overall: Standard immunosuppression, with no induction, continued until 12-24 months after transplant. Whole-study results and caveats: Small, mixed patient groups and varying post-transplant times limit these conclusions.

CD3+CD4+ and CD3+CD8+ cells were FACS-sorted from thawed unstimulated PBMCs. The CDR3 contains 14 residues. Germline V gene sequence: CDR1 MNHEY, CDR2 SMNVEV (reference sequence). V dropped 4 bases and J dropped 0 bases, with 10 bases sitting between them. The sample consisted of CD8+ T cells from blood, taken more than 52 months after liver transplant. The chain is built from TRBV27 and TRBJ2-7; D may correspond to TRBD1 or TRBD2 (5 bases each). This receptor was obtained from a human patient who received a liver transplant. Some T cells may have come from the graft donor. The CDR3 bases are TGTGCCAGCAGTTATACCGGGACCTCCTACGAGCAGTACTTC. Protein sequence: CASSYTGTSYEQYF.